This T cell receptor beta chain was captured by sequencing in a study of Ad26.COV2.S vaccination and SARS-CoV-2 variants. This sample's treatment: 19 received Ad26.COV2.S at low or high dose, single or two shots; five or six received placebo; per-sample allocation not given. After the first vaccine or placebo injection, samples were drawn on day 63. Regarding this clone: Its specificity is unknown.

The repertoire was sequenced with immunoSEQ multiplex PCR; TCRdb's copy has only in-frame clones and lacks some. The data show hundreds of thousands of clones, roughly 90% seen once. Study-wide results and caveats: There was reportedly substantial breadth in spike-specific CD8+ and CD4+ T cell responses after vaccination.

Trimming cost V 5 bases and J 7 bases, with 18 bases left between them. The germline V gene encodes CDR1 SEHNR and CDR2 FQNEAQ (reference sequence). CDR3 length: 14 residues. V and J are TRBV7-9 and TRBJ2-7; a weak D match, TRBD1 (6 bases). This sequence was found in a person aged 18-65 years who received the Ad26.COV2.S COVID-19 vaccine or a placebo. The material sequenced was peripheral blood, taken in a trial of Ad26.COV2.S vaccine versus placebo. The CDR3 here is CASSPGTRPGEQYF. CDR3 nucleotide sequence: TGTGCCAGCAGCCCCGGGACACGCCCGGGGGAGCAGTACTTC.